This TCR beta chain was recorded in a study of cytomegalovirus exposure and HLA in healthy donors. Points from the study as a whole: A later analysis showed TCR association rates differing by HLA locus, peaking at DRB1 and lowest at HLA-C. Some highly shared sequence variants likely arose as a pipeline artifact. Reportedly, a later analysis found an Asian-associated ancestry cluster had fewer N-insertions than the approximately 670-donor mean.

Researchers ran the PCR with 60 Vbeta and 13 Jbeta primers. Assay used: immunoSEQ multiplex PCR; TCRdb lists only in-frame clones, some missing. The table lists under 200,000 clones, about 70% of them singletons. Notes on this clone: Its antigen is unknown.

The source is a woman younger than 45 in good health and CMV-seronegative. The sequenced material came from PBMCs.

The CDR3 DNA is TGTGCCAGCAGCTTCACTGGACAGGGGCAAGAGACCCAGTACTTC. Its protein is CASSFTGQGQETQYF. The V gene is TRBV11-3, the J gene TRBJ2-5; 9 bases are shared with TRBD1. CDR1 is SGHNT and CDR2 is YENEEA in the germline V gene. V was pared by 3 bases and J by 2 bases, with 4 bases of the junction left unmatched. The CDR3 has 15 amino acids.